This entry is about one T cell receptor beta chain. What it recognizes is unknown. The record originates from a study of a mutant IDH1 vaccine in newly diagnosed glioma. Looking at the study overall: Former treatment meant radiotherapy, temozolomide, or both; the majority had gotten both.

Time point given: baseline, week 1 (first vaccination visit). The treatment was: pre-vaccination baseline after standard-of-care therapy. Each astrocytoma in the donors was new, WHO grade 3 or 4, IDH1-mutant and ATRX-lost. Clones were sequenced by immunoSEQ multiplex PCR, and TCRdb holds only the in-frame ones, with some missing. The sample lists 99,000 or so clones, roughly 90% occurring once. The study, taken as a whole, reports: The study observed vaccine-induced immune responses in more than 80% of patients. Alterations occurring in top peripheral T cell clonotypes seemed unrelated to pseudoprogression.

This sequence originates from a woman aged 50 to 60 with glioma. The source was PBMCs, collected from a glioma patient treated with radiotherapy, temozolomide or both.

The CDR3 nucleotides are TGTGCCAGCAGCCCAACCGGGACAAGACATGGCTACACCTTC. Translated: CASSPTGTRHGYTF. V gene TRBV6-6 combines with J gene TRBJ1-2; D is possibly TRBD1 (6 bases). Trimming left V 6 bases short and J 6 bases short, with 17 bases between. Germline values: CDR1 MNHNY, CDR2 SVGAGI (reference sequence). The CDR3 has 14 amino acids.